A selection of T cell receptor beta chains follows, all from one sample in a study of T cells in Graves' hyperthyroidism and ophthalmopathy. MiXCR, run by TCRdb on the multiplex PCR reads, gives a single entry per CDR3 protein. This sample has 690,000 or so distinct CDR3 sequences, with around a sixth found just once. The sample was blood. The receptors originated from a woman aged 50 to 60 with Graves' hyperthyroidism that later progressed to Graves' ophthalmopathy. CDR3s leave out the opening cysteine and the closing phenylalanine or tryptophan.

v_gene	j_gene	CDR3aa
TRBV12-3/TRBV12-4	TRBJ1-5	ASMINQPQH
TRBV7-9	TRBJ1-1	ASSSTIGRLPEAF
TRBV5-1	TRBJ1-5	ASSPNRGRICNQPQH
TRBV3-1	TRBJ1-1	ASGYAQGATEAF
TRBV24-1	TRBJ1-4	ATSESRSNEKLF
TRBV6-1	TRBJ2-3	ASGWVGQAGDTQY
TRBV6-1	TRBJ1-4	ASSQLGEKLF
TRBV3-1	TRBJ1-2	ASSQGWDRGYGYT
TRBV3-1	TRBJ2-2	ASSQDRDRARGELF
TRBV10-3	TRBJ2-5	AISESPSWETQY
TRBV19	TRBJ2-3	ASRDSNTDTQY
TRBV7-6	TRBJ1-1	ASSLAEGRGPTEAF
TRBV20-1	TRBJ1-5	SAHILGQGSNQPQH
TRBV30	TRBJ1-2	AWSVQNGYT
TRBV14	TRBJ1-2	ASSIKGGYGYT
TRBV10-3	TRBJ1-3	AISDSGQGSGNTIY
TRBV2	TRBJ1-5	ASSFLSNQPQH
TRBV19	TRBJ1-1	ASSQQGLGTEAF
TRBV6-1	TRBJ1-1	ASRLGLRNTEAF
TRBV20-1	TRBJ2-5	SASVSGGYETQY